This passage covers 11 T cell receptor beta chains from one sample sequenced in a study of cytomegalovirus exposure and HLA in healthy donors. This PCR relied on a set of 60 Vbeta primers and 13 Jbeta primers. Produced via immunoSEQ multiplex PCR; TCRdb's table is partial and in-frame only. The data show roughly 150,000 clones, approximately 70% seen once. Specimen: PBMCs. These receptors came from a woman younger than 35 in good health and CMV-seropositive.

The chain is built from TRBV29-1 and TRBJ2-7; TRBD1 aligns across 12 bases. The CDR3 runs 13 residues. The V gene end was trimmed by 5 bases and the J gene end by 7 bases; junction bases not matched to a gene: 6. Germline V gene lookup returns CDR1 SQVTM and CDR2 ANQGSEA. The CDR3 nucleotides are TGCAGCGTTAAGGGACAGGGGGCCGGGGAGCAGTACTTC. This codes for CSVKGQGAGEQYF.

This chain joins TRBV19 and TRBJ2-7, with D hard to call. CDR3 length: 13 residues. Deletions cut 1 base from V and 3 bases from J, with 7 bases between. CDR1 and CDR2 from the germline V gene are LNHDA and SQIVND (reference sequence). CDR3 protein: CASSIGSGYEQYF. The CDR3 region has the DNA TGTGCCAGTAGTATAGGTTCCGGCTACGAGCAGTACTTC.

The count of this clone is one. V usage is TRBV13 and J usage is TRBJ2-3, with D tentatively TRBD1 (5 bases). Germline V gene data show CDR1 as PRHDT and CDR2 as FYEKMQ (reference sequence). The CDR3 covers 15 residues. Trimming pared 1 base from V and 3 bases from J, leaving 11 bases between. The chain's CDR3 is CASSLAGFRTDTQYF. The CDR3 bases are TGTGCCAGCAGCTTAGCAGGGTTTCGTACAGATACGCAGTATTTT.

The rearrangement uses TRBV7-3 and TRBJ2-5; 8 bases are a match to TRBD2. The CDR3 is 15 amino acids. V was pared by 1 base and J by 5 bases, with 6 bases of the junction left unmatched. Per germline, CDR1 SGHTA and CDR2 FQGTGA. CDR3 nucleotides: TGTGCCAGCAGCTTAAATCCGGGGGGGCGGGAGACCCAGTACTTC. Translating gives CASSLNPGGRETQYF.

In its sample, this clone was seen a few times. This chain connects TRBV5-1 to TRBJ2-7; D remains unclear. Deletions cut 2 bases from V and 1 base from J, with 10 bases between. CDR1 and CDR2 from the germline V gene are SGHRS and YFSETQ. The CDR3 totals 14 residues. CDR3 region: CASSFLADSYEQYF. CDR3 in DNA: TGCGCCAGCAGCTTCCTCGCGGATTCCTACGAGCAGTACTTC. Full variable domain (remainder filled in from reference TRBV5-1 and TRBJ2-7): KAGVTQTPRYLIKTRGQQVTLSCSPISGHRSVSWYQQTPGQGLQFLFEYFSETQRNKGNFPGRFSGRQFSNSRSEMNVSTLELGDSALYLCASSFLADSYEQYFGPGTRLTVT.

V is TRBV5-4 and J is TRBJ2-7; 8 bases agree with TRBD2. Looked up from germline, CDR1 is SGHNT and CDR2 is YYREEE (reference sequence). CDR3 size: 14 residues. J was trimmed by 6 bases and V by 4 bases; bases with no gene match: 9. As DNA, the CDR3 is TGTGCCAGCAGCGTTGGGACTAGTGTTTTCGAGCAGTACTTC. This sequence encodes CASSVGTSVFEQYF.

This clone was seen a single time. This chain connects TRBV6-1 to TRBJ1-2; possibly TRBD1 for D (6 bases). Per germline, CDR1 MNHNS and CDR2 SASEGT. Trimming cost V 7 bases and J 7 bases, with 13 bases left between them. The CDR3 runs 12 residues. The CDR3 region is CASTPGVLGYTF. The DNA of the CDR3 is TGTGCCAGCACCCCAGGGGTACTTGGCTACACCTTC.

The rearrangement uses TRBV2 and TRBJ2-7; 9 bases match TRBD1. Per the germline V gene, CDR1 is SNHLY and CDR2 is FYNNEI. The J segment lost 2 bases and the V segment lost 5 bases, leaving 7 bases of the junction unmatched. The CDR3 covers 15 residues. As DNA, the CDR3 is TGTGCCAGCAGTAGAGCCGGGACAGGGACCTACGAGCAGTACTTC. It translates to CASSRAGTGTYEQYF.

V is TRBV7-2 and J is TRBJ1-1, with 9 bases matching TRBD1. V lost 1 base to trimming and J lost 4 bases; unmatched junction nucleotides: 7. This CDR3 is 16 amino acids long. The V gene's germline CDR1 is SGHTA and CDR2 FQGNSA. CDR3 DNA sequence: TGTGCCAGCAGCTTAGGGCCGGCGGACAGGGGCACTGAAGCTTTCTTT. Amino acid sequence: CASSLGPADRGTEAFF.

The chain combines TRBV28 with TRBJ2-5, with 11 positions matching TRBD2. TRBJ2-7 matches the DNA end more closely, so the J call is doubtful. The CDR3 is 16 amino acids. CDR1 and CDR2 (germline): MDHEN, SYDVKM. CDR3 nucleotides: TGTGCCAGCATGGGGGAGACTAGCGGGGAGCTGTACGAGCAGTACTTC. Its translation is CASMGETSGELYEQYF.

This clone was found a few times. The rearrangement uses TRBV11-2 and TRBJ2-1; maybe TRBD1 (5 bases). This CDR3 is 15 amino acids long. Germline V CDR1 and CDR2: SGHAT, FQNNGV. V shed 1 base and J shed 2 bases, with 9 bases lying between them. In nucleotides, the CDR3 is TGTGCCAGCAGCTTAGCGGTGGGGCCCTACAATGAGCAGTTCTTC. As protein: CASSLAVGPYNEQFF.